This T cell receptor beta chain is from a study of metastatic and nonmetastatic thyroid tumors. About the research overall: Comparative analysis of repertoires was undertaken across blood and tumor or nodule tissue obtained from malignant and benign thyroid patients.

This clone came up many times. As yet, its antigen is unknown. The authors' processing: Building a distant-metastasis classifier for papillary thyroid cancer drew on CDR3 differences across clinicopathological groups. TCRdb used MiXCR to call clones anew from the PCR reads. Clone size and V and J calls follow TCRdb, not the original study. Among 6,000 to 9,000 clones, around 28% were seen once, and the ten largest hold approximately 40%. Patients had received no treatment of any kind before thyroid surgery. Study-wide findings and caveats: Across blood and tumor, TCR beta diversity in malignant thyroid tumors was reportedly significantly higher than in benign nodules.

From germline, CDR1 is SGDLS and CDR2 YYNGEE. This CDR3 is built from 21 residues. Trimming removed 0 bases from V and 5 bases from J; junction bases left unmatched: 17. The receptor comes from a male donor with papillary thyroid cancer or a benign thyroid nodule (not recorded which). Some clones in this sample may be carry-over from other donors' samples. This rearrangement joins TRBV9 to TRBJ2-3, with TRBD2 matching 14 bases. Sequencing used tumor tissue. The CDR3 bases are TGTGCCAGCAGCGTAGAGGCGACTAGCGGGAGGGCCGCGTCAGGTTTAGATACGCAGTATTTT. This codes for CASSVEATSGRAASGLDTQYF.